This T cell receptor beta chain was sequenced for a study of T cells in narcolepsy. This CDR3 has 16 amino acids. V dropped 2 bases and J dropped 2 bases, with 13 bases sitting between them. Germline CDR1 KGHSH, CDR2 LQKENI. Here immunoSEQ multiplex PCR was the method, and the copy in TCRdb shows in-frame clones only, minus some. Of roughly 40,000 clones detected, around 85% appear once; the ten largest clones hold 1.5% to 2%. The genes are TRBV18 and TRBJ2-1; D remains unclear. The TCR comes from a human donor with narcolepsy. Sequencing input: CD45RA- memory CD4+ T cells from PBMCs. The CDR3 sequence is CASSPYQRSTYNEQFF. The CDR3, as DNA: TGTGCCAGCTCACCATACCAGCGCAGTACCTACAATGAGCAGTTCTTC. Full variable domain (remainder filled in from reference TRBV18 and TRBJ2-1): NAGVMQNPRHLVRRRGQEARLRCSPMKGHSHVYWYRQLPEEGLKFMVYLQKENIIDESGMPKERFSAEFPKEGPSILRIQQVVRGDSAAYFCASSPYQRSTYNEQFFGPGTRLTVL.